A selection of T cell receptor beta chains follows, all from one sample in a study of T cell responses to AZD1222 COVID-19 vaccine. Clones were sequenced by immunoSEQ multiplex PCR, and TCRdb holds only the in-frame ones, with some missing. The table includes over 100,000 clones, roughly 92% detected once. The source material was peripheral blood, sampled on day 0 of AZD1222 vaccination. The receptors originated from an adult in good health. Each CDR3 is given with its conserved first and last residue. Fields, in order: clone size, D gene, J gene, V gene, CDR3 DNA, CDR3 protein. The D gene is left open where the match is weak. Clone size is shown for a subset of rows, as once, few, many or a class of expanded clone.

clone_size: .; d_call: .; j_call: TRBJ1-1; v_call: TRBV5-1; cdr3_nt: TGCGCCAGCAGCCTGGTGGGGGAGGGGAGCACTGAAGCTTTCTTT; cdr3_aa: CASSLVGEGSTEAFF
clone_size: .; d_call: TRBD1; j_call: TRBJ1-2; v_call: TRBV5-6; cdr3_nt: TGTGCCAGCAGCACGGGGACAGCTAACTATGGCTACACCTTC; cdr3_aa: CASSTGTANYGYTF
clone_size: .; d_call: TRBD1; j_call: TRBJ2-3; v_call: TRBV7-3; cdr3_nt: TGTGCCAGCAGCCCAAGACAGGGCGCTACGCAGTATTTT; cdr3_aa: CASSPRQGATQYF
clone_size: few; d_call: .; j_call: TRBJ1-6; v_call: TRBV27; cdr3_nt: TGTGCCAGCAGTTTTGAGGGACACTTGAATTCACCCCTCCACTTT; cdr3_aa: CASSFEGHLNSPLHF
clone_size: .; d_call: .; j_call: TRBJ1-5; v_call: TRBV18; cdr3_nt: TGTGCCAGCTCGCGGGGGGGGAATCAGCCCCAGCATTTT; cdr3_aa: CASSRGGNQPQHF
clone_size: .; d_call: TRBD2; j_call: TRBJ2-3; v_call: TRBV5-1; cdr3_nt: TGCGCCAGCAGCCCTGGCGGGACTAGCGGGGGAGATACGCAGTATTTT; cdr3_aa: CASSPGGTSGGDTQYF
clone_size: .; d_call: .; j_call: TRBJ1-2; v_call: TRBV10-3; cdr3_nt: TGTGCCATCCGGGGGGGCGCTCGATACTATGGCTACACCTTC; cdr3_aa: CAIRGGARYYGYTF
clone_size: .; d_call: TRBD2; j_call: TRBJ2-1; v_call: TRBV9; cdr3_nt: TGTGCCAGCACTACTTCCGGGAGGGAGGGTGAGCAGTTCTTC; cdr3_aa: CASTTSGREGEQFF
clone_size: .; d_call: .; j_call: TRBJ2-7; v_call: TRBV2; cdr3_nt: TGTGCCAGCAGGCGGGACGCCGAAGGTCTTCGGCAGTACTTC; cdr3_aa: CASRRDAEGLRQYF
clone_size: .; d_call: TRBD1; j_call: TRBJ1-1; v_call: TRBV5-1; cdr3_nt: TGCGCCAGCAGCCAGTACAGGGGAGGTCGAACTGAAGCTTTCTTT; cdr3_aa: CASSQYRGGRTEAFF
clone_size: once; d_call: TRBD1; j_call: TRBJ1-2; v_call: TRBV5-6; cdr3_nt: TGTGCCAGCAGCTTGGAGGGGGCCCGGGGCTACACCTTC; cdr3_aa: CASSLEGARGYTF
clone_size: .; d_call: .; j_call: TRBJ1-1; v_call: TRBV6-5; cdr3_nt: TGTGCCAGCAGTTACTCGAGAAGGAACACTGAAGCTTTCTTT; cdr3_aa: CASSYSRRNTEAFF
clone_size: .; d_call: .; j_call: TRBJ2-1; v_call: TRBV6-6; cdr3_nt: TGTGCCAGCCACGGGCTAGGGTCTTCGGAGCAGTTCTTC; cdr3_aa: CASHGLGSSEQFF
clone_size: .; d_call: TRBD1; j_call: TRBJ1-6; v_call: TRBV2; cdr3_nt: TGTGCCACAACCGGACAGGAGCTGGCACCCCTCCACTTT; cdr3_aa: CATTGQELAPLHF
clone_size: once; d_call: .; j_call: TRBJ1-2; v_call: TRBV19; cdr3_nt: TGTGCCAGTAGTATAGCATCGGACTTCTATGGCTACACCTTC; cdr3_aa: CASSIASDFYGYTF
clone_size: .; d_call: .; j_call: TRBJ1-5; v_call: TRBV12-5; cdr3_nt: TGTGCTAGTGGTTTTGGGACACCCAATCAGCCCCAGCATTTT; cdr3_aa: CASGFGTPNQPQHF
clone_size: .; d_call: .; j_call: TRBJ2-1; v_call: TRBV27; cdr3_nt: TGTGCCAGCAGCTCAGCCGGGACCTCCAACAATGAGCAGTTCTTC; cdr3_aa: CASSSAGTSNNEQFF
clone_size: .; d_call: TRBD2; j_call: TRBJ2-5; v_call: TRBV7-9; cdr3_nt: TGTGCCAGCAGCCCAAGGACTAGCGGGAGCCAAGAGACCCAGTACTTC; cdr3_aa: CASSPRTSGSQETQYF
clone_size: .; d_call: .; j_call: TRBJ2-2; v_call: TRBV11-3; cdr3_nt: TGTGCCAGCAGCTTATGGGGGGCTTTGTCGGTCACCGGGGAGCTGTTTTTT; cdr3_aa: CASSLWGALSVTGELFF
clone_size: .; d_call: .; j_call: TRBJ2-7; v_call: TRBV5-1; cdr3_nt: TGCGCCAGCAGCTTGGGCCAGGAGCGCGAGCAGTACTTC; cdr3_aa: CASSLGQEREQYF
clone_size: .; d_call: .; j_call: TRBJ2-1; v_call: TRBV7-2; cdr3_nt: TGTGCCAGCAGCTTAGGGTCCACAGGGTCCTACAATGAGCAGTTCTTC; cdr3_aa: CASSLGSTGSYNEQFF
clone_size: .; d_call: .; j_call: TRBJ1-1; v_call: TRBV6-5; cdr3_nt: TGTGCCAGCAGCTCCGATTGGGGGTTCTACACTGAAGCTTTCTTT; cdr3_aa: CASSSDWGFYTEAFF
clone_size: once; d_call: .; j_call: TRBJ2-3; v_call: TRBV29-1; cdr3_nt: TGCAGCGTCCTACCGGGACATTACACAGATACGCAGTATTTT; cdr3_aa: CSVLPGHYTDTQYF
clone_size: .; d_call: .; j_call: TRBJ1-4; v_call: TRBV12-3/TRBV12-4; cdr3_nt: TGTGCCAGCAGAGAAGGGACGGTAGAAAAACTGTTTTTT; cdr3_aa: CASREGTVEKLFF
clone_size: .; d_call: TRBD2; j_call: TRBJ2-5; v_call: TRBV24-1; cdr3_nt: TGTGCCACCAGTGATTTCAAGGCGGGAGGGGTCGGAGAGACCCAGTACTTC; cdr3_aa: CATSDFKAGGVGETQYF
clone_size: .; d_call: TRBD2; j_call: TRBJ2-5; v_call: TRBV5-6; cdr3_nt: TGTGCCAGCAGCTTTGGGACTAGCGCAGGGACCCAGTACTTC; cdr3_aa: CASSFGTSAGTQYF
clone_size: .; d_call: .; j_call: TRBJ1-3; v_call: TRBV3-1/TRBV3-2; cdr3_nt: TGTGCCAGCAGCCAAGGGGCGGGGGCTGGAAACACCATATATTTT; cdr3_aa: CASSQGAGAGNTIYF
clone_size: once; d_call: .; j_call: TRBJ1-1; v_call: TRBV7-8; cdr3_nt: TGTGCCAGCAGCTTAATGGGGCCGTTGGGCACTGAAGCTTTCTTT; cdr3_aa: CASSLMGPLGTEAFF
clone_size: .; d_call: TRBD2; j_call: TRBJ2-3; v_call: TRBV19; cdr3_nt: TGTGCCAGTAGTTCAGGACTAGACACAGATACGCAGTATTTT; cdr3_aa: CASSSGLDTDTQYF
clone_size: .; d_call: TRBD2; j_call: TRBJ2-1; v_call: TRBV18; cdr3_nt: TGTGCCAGCTCAGCCGGCTGGCGGGAGGGTTCATGGAATGAGCAGTTCTTC; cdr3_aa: CASSAGWREGSWNEQFF
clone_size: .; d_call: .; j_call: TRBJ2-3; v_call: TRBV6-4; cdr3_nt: TGTGCCAGCAGTGACGGACCCGGGGGCACAGATACGCAGTATTTT; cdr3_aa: CASSDGPGGTDTQYF
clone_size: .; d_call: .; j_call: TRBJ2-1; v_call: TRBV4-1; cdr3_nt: TGCGCCAGCAGCCAAGATCTAGGGTGGAACGATGAGCAGTTCTTC; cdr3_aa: CASSQDLGWNDEQFF
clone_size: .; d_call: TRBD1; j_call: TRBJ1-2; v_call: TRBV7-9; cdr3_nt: TGTGCCAGCAGCTCGACAGGGGTCTATGGCTACACCTTC; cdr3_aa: CASSSTGVYGYTF
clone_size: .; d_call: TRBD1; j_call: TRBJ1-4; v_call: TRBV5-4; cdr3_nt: TGTGCCAGCAGCTTGGGTACGACAGGGAGCAGGCCAACTAATGAAAAACTGTTTTTT; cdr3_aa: CASSLGTTGSRPTNEKLFF
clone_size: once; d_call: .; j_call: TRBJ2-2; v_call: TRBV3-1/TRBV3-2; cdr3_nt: TGTGCCAGCAGCCAAGGGTATGACGGGGAGCTGTTTTTT; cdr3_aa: CASSQGYDGELFF
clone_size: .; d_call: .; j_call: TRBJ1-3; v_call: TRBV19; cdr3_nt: TGTGCCAGTAGTATGATGGGAGGGGCGCGGGCTGGAAACACCATATATTTT; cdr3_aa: CASSMMGGARAGNTIYF
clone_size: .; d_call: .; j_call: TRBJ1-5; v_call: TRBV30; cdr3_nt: TGTGCCTGGAGTGTTTACGGTAGCAATCAGCCCCAGCATTTT; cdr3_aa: CAWSVYGSNQPQHF
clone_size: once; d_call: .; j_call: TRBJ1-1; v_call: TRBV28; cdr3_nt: TGTGCCAGCAGACTACTAGGGGGACCTGGGAGGTTGGGTAACACTGAAGCTTTCTTT; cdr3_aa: CASRLLGGPGRLGNTEAFF
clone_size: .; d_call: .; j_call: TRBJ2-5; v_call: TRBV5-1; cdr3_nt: TGCGCCAGCAGCTTGATGGGGTATAGAGAGACCCAGTACTTC; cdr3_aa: CASSLMGYRETQYF
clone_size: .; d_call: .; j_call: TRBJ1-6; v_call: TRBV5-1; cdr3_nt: TGCGCCAGCAGCTTGGCCAGGGCCAGAGATTCACCCCTCCACTTT; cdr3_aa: CASSLARARDSPLHF